Sequencing of this TCR beta chain was carried out in a study of shared clonotypes between healthy human individuals. Regarding the study as a whole: The study found lower generation probabilities in non-shared clonotypes than in those shared by all four donors.

The CDR3 extends over 14 amino acids. The germline gives CDR1 LNHDA, CDR2 SQIVND (reference sequence). J lost 3 bases, V lost 7 bases, and 7 bases had no gene match. Per sorted-subset replicate PCR, input was around 220 ng DNA, representing roughly 29,000 T cell genomes. Profiled with immunoSEQ multiplex PCR; TCRdb holds only in-frame clones, not every one. The table shows just over 2,000,000 clones, with about 95% occurring only once. On this clone itself: The antigen remains undetermined.

Naive CD8 cells comprised CD45RO-negative, CCR7-positively selected cells, excluding terminally differentiated effector memory CD45RA+ cells. None of the donors, who were healthy HIV-negative adults, had recently had acute infections or vaccinations. The sequence was obtained from a man between 18 and 35 years old in good health. Sequencing was done on a sample of naive CD8+ T cells sorted from blood. This chain connects TRBV19 to TRBJ2-7, with 9 bases lining up with TRBD1. This chain's CDR3 is CASTPGTGIYEQYF. CDR3 sequence (DNA): TGTGCCAGTACCCCCGGGACAGGGATCTACGAGCAGTACTTC.